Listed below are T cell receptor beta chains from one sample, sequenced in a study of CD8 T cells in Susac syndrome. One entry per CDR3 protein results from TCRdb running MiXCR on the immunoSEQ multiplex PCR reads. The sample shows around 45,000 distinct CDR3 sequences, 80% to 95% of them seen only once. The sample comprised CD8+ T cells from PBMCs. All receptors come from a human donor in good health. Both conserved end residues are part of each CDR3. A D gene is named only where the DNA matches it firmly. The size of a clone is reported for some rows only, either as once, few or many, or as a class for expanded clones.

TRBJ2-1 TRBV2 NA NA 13 CASSDYSRYEQFF TGTGCCAGCAGTGACTATAGCCGGTATGAGCAGTTCTTC
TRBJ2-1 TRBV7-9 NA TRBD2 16 CASSPELAGSYNEQFF TGTGCCAGCAGCCCGGAACTAGCGGGATCCTACAATGAGCAGTTCTTC
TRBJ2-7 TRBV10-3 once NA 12 CAISDVAYEQYF TGTGCCATCAGTGACGTTGCCTACGAGCAGTACTTC
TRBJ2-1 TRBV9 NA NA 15 CASSAPGAVHNEQFF TGTGCCAGCAGCGCCCCAGGGGCTGTGCACAATGAGCAGTTCTTC
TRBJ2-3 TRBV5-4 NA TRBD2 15 CASSLDGRGTDTQYF TGTGCCAGCAGCTTGGATGGGAGGGGCACAGATACGCAGTATTTT
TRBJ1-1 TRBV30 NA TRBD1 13 CAWWDRGSPEAFF TGTGCCTGGTGGGACAGGGGATCCCCTGAAGCTTTCTTT
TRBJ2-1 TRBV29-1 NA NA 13 CSVELLDSNEQFF TGCAGCGTTGAACTCCTGGACAGTAATGAGCAGTTCTTC
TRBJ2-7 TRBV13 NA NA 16 CASSIRSQYYVYEQYF TGTGCCAGCAGCATTAGGAGTCAGTACTACGTTTACGAGCAGTACTTC
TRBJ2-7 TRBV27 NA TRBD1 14 CASSYIQGAWEQYF TGTGCCAGCAGCTATATCCAGGGGGCGTGGGAGCAGTACTTC
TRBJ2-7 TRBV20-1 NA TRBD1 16 CSARDRGQGASYEQYF TGCAGTGCTAGAGATCGGGGGCAGGGGGCATCCTACGAGCAGTACTTC
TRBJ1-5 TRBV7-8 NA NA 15 CASSSGQLSNQPQHF TGTGCCAGCAGCAGCGGACAGCTCAGCAATCAGCCCCAGCATTTT
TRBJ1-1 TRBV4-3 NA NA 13 CASSQAWGTEAFF TGCGCCAGCAGCCAAGCTTGGGGCACTGAAGCTTTCTTT
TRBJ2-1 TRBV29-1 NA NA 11 CSGLYYNEQFF TGCAGCGGGCTTTACTACAATGAGCAGTTCTTC